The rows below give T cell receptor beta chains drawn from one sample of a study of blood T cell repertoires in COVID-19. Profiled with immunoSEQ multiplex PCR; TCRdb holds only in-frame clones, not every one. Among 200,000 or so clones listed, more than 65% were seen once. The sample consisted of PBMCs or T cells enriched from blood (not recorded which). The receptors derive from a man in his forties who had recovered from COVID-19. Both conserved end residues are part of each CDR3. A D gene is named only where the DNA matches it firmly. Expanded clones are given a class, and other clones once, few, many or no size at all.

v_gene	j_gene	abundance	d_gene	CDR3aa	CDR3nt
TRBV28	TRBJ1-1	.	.	CASSLLFRDMIEAFF	TGTGCCAGCAGTTTACTCTTCCGGGACATGATTGAAGCTTTCTTT
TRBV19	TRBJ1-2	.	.	CASSISIGDGYTF	TGTGCCAGTAGTATAAGTATAGGGGATGGCTACACCTTC
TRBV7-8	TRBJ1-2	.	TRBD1	CASSRTGLGYTF	TGTGCCAGCAGCCGGACAGGGCTGGGCTACACCTTC
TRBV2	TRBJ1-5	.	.	CASSVQADQPQHF	TGTGCCAGCAGTGTACAGGCGGATCAGCCCCAGCATTTT
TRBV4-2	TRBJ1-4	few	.	CASSQDLQKLFF	TGTGCCAGCAGCCAAGATCTCCAAAAACTGTTTTTT
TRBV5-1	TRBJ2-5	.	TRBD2	CASSLRGGEETQYF	TGCGCCAGCAGCTTGCGGGGGGGAGAAGAGACCCAGTACTTC
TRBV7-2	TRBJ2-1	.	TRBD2	CASRLSLAVNNEQFF	TGTGCCAGCAGGTTATCACTAGCGGTCAACAATGAGCAGTTCTTC
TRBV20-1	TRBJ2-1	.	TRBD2	CSASSSSGAHEQFF	TGCAGTGCTAGTTCTTCTAGCGGGGCTCATGAGCAGTTCTTC
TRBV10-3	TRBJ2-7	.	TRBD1	CAIGGQPGSSYEQYF	TGTGCCATCGGGGGACAGCCGGGGTCCTCCTACGAGCAGTACTTC
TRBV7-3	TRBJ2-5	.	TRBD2	CASSPNRLAGAQETQYF	TGTGCCAGCAGCCCAAACCGGCTAGCGGGGGCACAAGAGACCCAGTACTTC
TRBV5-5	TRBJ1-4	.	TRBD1	CASSGGQGWITNEKLFF	TGTGCCAGCAGCGGCGGACAGGGATGGATAACTAATGAAAAACTGTTTTTT
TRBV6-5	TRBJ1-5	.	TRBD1	CASSTTGAINQPQHF	TGTGCCAGCAGTACGACAGGGGCGATCAATCAGCCCCAGCATTTT
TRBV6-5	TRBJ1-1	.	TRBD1	CASTVAGGTEAFF	TGTGCCAGCACGGTGGCAGGGGGCACTGAAGCTTTCTTT
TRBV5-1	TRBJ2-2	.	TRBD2	CASSLEPSGVYTGELFF	TGCGCCAGCAGCTTGGAGCCTAGCGGGGTCTACACCGGGGAGCTGTTTTTT
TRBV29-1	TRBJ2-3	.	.	CSVEDSWGGTDTQYF	TGCAGCGTTGAAGATTCTTGGGGGGGCACAGATACGCAGTATTTT
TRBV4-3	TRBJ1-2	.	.	CASSQESGFSNYGYTF	TGCGCCAGCAGCCAAGAGTCAGGGTTTTCTAACTATGGCTACACCTTC
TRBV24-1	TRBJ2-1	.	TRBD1	CATAATGRSNEQFF	TGTGCCACTGCGGCGACAGGGCGATCCAATGAGCAGTTCTTC
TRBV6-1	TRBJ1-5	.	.	CASSEEGGAGQPQHF	TGTGCCAGCAGTGAAGAGGGCGGGGCGGGTCAGCCCCAGCATTTT
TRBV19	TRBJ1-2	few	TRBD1	CASSVDRGIPYGYTF	TGTGCCAGTAGTGTGGACAGGGGTATCCCCTATGGCTACACCTTC
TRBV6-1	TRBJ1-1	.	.	CASSEERLNTEAFF	TGTGCCAGCAGTGAGGAGAGACTGAACACTGAAGCTTTCTTT
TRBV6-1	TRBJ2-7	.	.	CASSELGGTSYEQYF	TGTGCCAGCAGTGAACTTGGGGGGACCTCCTACGAGCAGTACTTC
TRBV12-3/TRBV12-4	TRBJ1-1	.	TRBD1	CASSQGANTEAFF	TGTGCCAGCAGCCAGGGGGCGAACACTGAAGCTTTCTTT
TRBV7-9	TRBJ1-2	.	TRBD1	CASSLADRGYYGYTF	TGTGCCAGCAGCTTAGCGGACAGGGGTTACTATGGCTACACCTTC
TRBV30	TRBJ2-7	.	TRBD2	CAGSGGYEQYF	TGTGCCGGAAGCGGGGGGTACGAGCAGTACTTC
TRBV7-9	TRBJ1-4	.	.	CASSFSSANEKLFF	TGTGCCAGCAGCTTTTCCTCGGCTAATGAAAAACTGTTTTTT
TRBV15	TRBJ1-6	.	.	CATSRFPPGGDEGSPLHF	TGTGCCACCAGCAGATTTCCCCCTGGGGGCGATGAGGGTTCACCCCTCCACTTT
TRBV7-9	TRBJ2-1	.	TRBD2	CASSLVSSGEGEQFF	TGTGCCAGCAGCTTAGTGTCTAGCGGGGAGGGTGAGCAGTTCTTC
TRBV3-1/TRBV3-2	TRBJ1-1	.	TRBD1	CASSLGQGAQREAFF	TGTGCCAGCAGTCTCGGACAGGGGGCTCAACGGGAAGCTTTCTTT
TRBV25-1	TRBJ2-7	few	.	CASSWAGTYEQYF	TGTGCCAGCAGTTGGGCAGGCACCTACGAGCAGTACTTC
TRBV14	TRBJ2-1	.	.	CASSQVKWMRASRSSYNEQFF	TGTGCCAGCAGCCAAGTAAAGTGGATGAGGGCTAGCCGAAGCTCCTACAATGAGCAGTTCTTC
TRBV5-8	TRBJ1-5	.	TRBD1	CASSLTGTF	TGTGCCAGCAGCCTGACAGGGACTTTT
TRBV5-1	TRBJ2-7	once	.	CASSLGQVSYEQYF	TGCGCCAGCAGCTTGGGACAGGTCTCCTACGAGCAGTACTTC
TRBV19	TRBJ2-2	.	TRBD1	CASSIRTGARRANTGELFF	TGTGCCAGTAGTATAAGGACAGGGGCCCGGCGGGCGAACACCGGGGAGCTGTTTTTT
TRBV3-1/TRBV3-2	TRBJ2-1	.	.	CASSQDRTGISYNEQFF	TGTGCCAGCAGCCAAGATCGCACGGGGATCTCCTACAATGAGCAGTTCTTC
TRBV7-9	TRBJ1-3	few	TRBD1	CASSQQGSAGNTIYF	TGTGCCAGCAGCCAACAGGGGTCAGCTGGAAACACCATATATTTT
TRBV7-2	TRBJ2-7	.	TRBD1	CASSFDRVSEQYF	TGTGCCAGCAGCTTCGACAGGGTGAGCGAGCAGTACTTC
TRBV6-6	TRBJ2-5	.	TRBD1	CASSYHGTGKETQYF	TGTGCCAGCAGTTACCACGGGACAGGGAAAGAGACCCAGTACTTC
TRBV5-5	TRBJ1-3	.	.	CASMSSAGGNTIYF	TGTGCCAGCATGTCCTCAGCGGGGGGAAACACCATATATTTT
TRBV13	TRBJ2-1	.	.	CASRASGGYNEQFF	TGTGCCAGCAGAGCCTCCGGGGGCTACAATGAGCAGTTCTTC
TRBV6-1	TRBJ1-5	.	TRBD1	CASRGTDHSNQPQHF	TGTGCCAGCAGGGGGACAGATCATAGCAATCAGCCCCAGCATTTT
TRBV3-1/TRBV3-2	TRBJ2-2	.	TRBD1	CASSQVRGQGVTGELFF	TGTGCCAGCAGCCAAGTACGGGGACAGGGGGTCACCGGGGAGCTGTTTTTT
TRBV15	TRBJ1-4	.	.	CATSRVGRDKGEKLFF	TGTGCCACCAGCAGAGTGGGAAGGGACAAGGGAGAAAAACTGTTTTTT
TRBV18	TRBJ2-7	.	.	CASSPPTGGHSYEQYF	TGTGCCAGCTCACCTCCGACAGGCGGACACTCCTACGAGCAGTACTTC
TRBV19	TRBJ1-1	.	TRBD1	CASSYPYRGLETEAFF	TGTGCCAGTAGTTACCCCTACAGGGGGCTGGAAACTGAAGCTTTCTTT
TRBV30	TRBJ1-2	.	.	CAWTRPVDYGYTF	TGTGCCTGGACCCGCCCGGTCGACTATGGCTACACCTTC
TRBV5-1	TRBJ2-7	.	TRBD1	CASSDRVRWDRNSYEQYF	TGCGCCAGCAGCGATCGGGTTCGGTGGGACAGAAACTCCTACGAGCAGTACTTC
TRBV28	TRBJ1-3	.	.	CASSPQSGAGNTIYF	TGTGCCAGCAGTCCCCAATCCGGGGCTGGAAACACCATATATTTT
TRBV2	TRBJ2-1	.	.	CASSPPGGLGNEQFF	TGTGCCAGCAGTCCACCGGGGGGCTTAGGTAATGAGCAGTTCTTC
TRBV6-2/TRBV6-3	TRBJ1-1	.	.	CASSYYGAGRGNTEAFF	TGTGCCAGCAGTTACTACGGGGCAGGGCGGGGCAACACTGAAGCTTTCTTT
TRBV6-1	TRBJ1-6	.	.	CASSEAAGNGSPLHF	TGTGCCAGCAGTGAAGCAGCGGGTAACGGTTCACCCCTCCACTTT
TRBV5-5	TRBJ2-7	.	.	CASSFLSTRASYEQYF	TGTGCCAGCAGCTTTCTAAGCACCAGGGCCTCCTACGAGCAGTACTTC
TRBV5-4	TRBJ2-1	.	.	CASSLEGDSYNEQFF	TGTGCCAGCAGCTTGGAGGGGGACTCCTACAATGAGCAGTTCTTC
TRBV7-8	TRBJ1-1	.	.	CASSLEGDTEAFF	TGTGCCAGCAGCTTAGAGGGGGACACTGAAGCTTTCTTT
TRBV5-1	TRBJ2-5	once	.	CASRVSGYQETQYF	TGCGCCAGCAGAGTTTCCGGGTACCAAGAGACCCAGTACTTC
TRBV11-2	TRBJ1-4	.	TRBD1	CASRVQGKEKLFF	TGTGCCAGCAGAGTACAGGGGAAAGAAAAACTGTTTTTT